The TCR beta chain described here comes from a study of shared clonotypes between healthy human individuals. Study-level results: The four-donor shared clonotypes exceeded non-shared clonotypes in generation probability, with non-shared ones scoring lower.

In regard to this clone: Antigen specificity is unknown.

Method: immunoSEQ multiplex PCR; TCRdb's copy keeps in-frame clones and lacks some. The table records roughly 1,600,000 clones, around 98.5% of them present only once. Looked up from germline, CDR1 is SGHTA and CDR2 is FQGNSA. V lost 5 bases to trimming and J lost 5 bases; unmatched junction nucleotides: 7. The CDR3 covers 14 residues. Sample: naive CD4+ T cells sorted from blood. The subset was: CD45RA+ positively selected. V usage is TRBV7-2 and J usage is TRBJ2-3; 7 bases are a match to TRBD1. The sequence was collected from a man aged 30 to 45 in good health. As DNA, the CDR3 is TGTGCCAGCAGCACCCGACAGGGATTAGATACGCAGTATTTT. This encodes CASSTRQGLDTQYF.